These 2 T cell receptor beta chains share one sample of origin, sequenced in a study of blood T cell repertoires in COVID-19. Profiling relied on immunoSEQ multiplex PCR, and the TCRdb table lists in-frame clones only, not all of them. The repertoire consists of about 170,000 clones, with roughly 91% occurring once and the leading ten covering roughly 5%. Sequencing input: peripheral blood. The source is a woman between 45 and 65 years old with acute or convalescent COVID-19.

Worth noting for this clone: The sample has other DNA sequences that encode this CDR3 too. The chain employs TRBV24-1 and TRBJ1-1; 7 nucleotides agree with TRBD1. V gave up 7 bases and J gave up 0 bases; unmatched junction bases: 4. This CDR3 spans 14 amino acids. The germline V gene encodes CDR1 KGHDR and CDR2 SFDVKD. Written as DNA, the CDR3 is TGTGCCACCAGAGAGACAGGGATGAACACTGAAGCTTTCTTT. This codes for CATRETGMNTEAFF.

Only a few counts were recorded for this clone. The V call is TRBV18, the J call TRBJ2-3; no definite D call. This CDR3 has 17 residues. Germline V gene lookup returns CDR1 KGHSH and CDR2 LQKENI. The germline V and J ends were trimmed by 2 bases and 4 bases, with 19 bases remaining between them. DNA of the CDR3: TGTGCCAGCTCACCAGAAGTGATCTATCTAACCCCAGATACGCAGTATTTT. Amino acid sequence: CASSPEVIYLTPDTQYF. The variable domain in full, with the rest retrieved from reference TRBV18 and TRBJ2-3, is NAGVMQNPRHLVRRRGQEARLRCSPMKGHSHVYWYRQLPEEGLKFMVYLQKENIIDESGMPKERFSAEFPKEGPSILRIQQVVRGDSAAYFCASSPEVIYLTPDTQYFGPGTRLTVL.